The entry below describes one TCR beta chain. TCRdb keeps only in-frame clones here, not all; method: immunoSEQ multiplex PCR. The sample consists of about 2 million clones, about 95% of them appearing once. Naive CD8 cells comprised CD45RO-negative, CCR7-positively selected cells, excluding terminally differentiated effector memory CD45RA+ cells. Donors comprised healthy HIV-negative adults lacking recent acute infections or vaccinations. Nashville, Tennessee was home to all donors, who were Caucasian adults. This sample is drawn from a study of shared clonotypes between healthy human individuals. CDR3 length: 15 residues. Trimming removed 3 bases from V and 4 bases from J, with 17 bases in between. Germline V lookup: CDR1 SGDLS, CDR2 YYNGEE.

The clonotype originates from a man younger than 35 in good health. This rearrangement joins TRBV9 to TRBJ2-7, with no clear D. Sequenced input: naive CD8+ T cells sorted from blood. The CDR3 reads CASSAVSDSGYEQYF. The CDR3 DNA reads as TGTGCCAGCAGCGCAGTATCGGATTCTGGGTACGAGCAGTACTTC.